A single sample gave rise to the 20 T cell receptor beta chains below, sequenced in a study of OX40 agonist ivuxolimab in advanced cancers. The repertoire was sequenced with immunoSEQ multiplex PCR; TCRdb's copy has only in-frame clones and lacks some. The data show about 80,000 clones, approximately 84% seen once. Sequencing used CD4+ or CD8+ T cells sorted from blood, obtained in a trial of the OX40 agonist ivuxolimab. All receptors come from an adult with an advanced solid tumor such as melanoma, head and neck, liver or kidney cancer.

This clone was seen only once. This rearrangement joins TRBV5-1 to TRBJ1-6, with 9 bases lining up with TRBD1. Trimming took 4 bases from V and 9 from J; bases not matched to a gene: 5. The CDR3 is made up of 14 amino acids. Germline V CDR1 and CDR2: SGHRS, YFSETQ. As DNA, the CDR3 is TGCGCCAGCAGCGTGGACAGGGGAAGTTCACCCCTCCACTTT. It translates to CASSVDRGSSPLHF.

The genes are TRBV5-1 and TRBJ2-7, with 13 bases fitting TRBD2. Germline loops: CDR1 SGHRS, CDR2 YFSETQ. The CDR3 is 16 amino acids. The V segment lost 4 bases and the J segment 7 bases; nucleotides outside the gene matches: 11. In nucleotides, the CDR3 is TGCGCCAGCAGCCCACGAGGGACTAGCGGGGCGGGGGAGCAGTACTTC. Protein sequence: CASSPRGTSGAGEQYF.

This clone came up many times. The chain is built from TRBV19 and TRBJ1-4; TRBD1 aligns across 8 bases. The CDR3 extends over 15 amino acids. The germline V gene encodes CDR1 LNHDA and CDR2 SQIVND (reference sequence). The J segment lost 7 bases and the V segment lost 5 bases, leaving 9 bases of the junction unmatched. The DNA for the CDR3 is TGTGCCAGTAGTCGGCAGGGGGCGCTTCGTGAAAAACTGTTTTTT. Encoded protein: CASSRQGALREKLFF.

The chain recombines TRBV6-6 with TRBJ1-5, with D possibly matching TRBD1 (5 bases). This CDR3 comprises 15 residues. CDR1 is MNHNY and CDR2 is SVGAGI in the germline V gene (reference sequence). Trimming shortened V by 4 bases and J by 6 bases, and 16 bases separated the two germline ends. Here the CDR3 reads CASSSSFEGFQPQHF. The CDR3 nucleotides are TGTGCCAGCAGTTCCAGCTTCGAGGGGTTTCAGCCCCAGCATTTT.

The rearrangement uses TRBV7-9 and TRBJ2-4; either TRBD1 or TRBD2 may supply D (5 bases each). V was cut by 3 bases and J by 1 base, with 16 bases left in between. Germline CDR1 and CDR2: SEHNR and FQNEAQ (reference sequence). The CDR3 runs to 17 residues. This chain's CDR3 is CASSLGTTRRAKNIQYF. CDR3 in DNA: TGTGCCAGCAGCTTGGGGACGACGAGGAGGGCCAAAAACATTCAGTACTTC. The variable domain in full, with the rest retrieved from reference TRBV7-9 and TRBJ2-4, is DTGVSQNPRHKITKRGQNVTFRCDPISEHNRLYWYRQTLGQGPEFLTYFQNEAQLEKSRLLSDRFSAERPKGSFSTLEIQRTEQGDSAMYLCASSLGTTRRAKNIQYFGAGTRLSVL.

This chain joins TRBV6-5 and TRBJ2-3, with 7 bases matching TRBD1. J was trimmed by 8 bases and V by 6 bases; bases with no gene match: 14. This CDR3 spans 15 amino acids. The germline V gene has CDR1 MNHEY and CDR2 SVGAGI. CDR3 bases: TGTGCCAGCAGCCCCGTAGTCCATTACAGGGGTACGCAGTATTTT. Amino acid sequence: CASSPVVHYRGTQYF.

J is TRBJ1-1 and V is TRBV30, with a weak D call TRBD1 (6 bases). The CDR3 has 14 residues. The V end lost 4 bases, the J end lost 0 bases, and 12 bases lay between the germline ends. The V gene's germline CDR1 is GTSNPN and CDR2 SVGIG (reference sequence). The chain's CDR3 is CAWIQGNMNTEAFF. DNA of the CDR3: TGTGCCTGGATACAGGGAAATATGAACACTGAAGCTTTCTTT.

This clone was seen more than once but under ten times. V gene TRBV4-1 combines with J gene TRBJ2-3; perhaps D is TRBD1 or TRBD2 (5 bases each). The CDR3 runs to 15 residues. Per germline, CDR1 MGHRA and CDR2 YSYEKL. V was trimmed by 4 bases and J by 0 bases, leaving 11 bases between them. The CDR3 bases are TGCGCCAGCAGCCCGGGACGGGGAAGCACAGATACGCAGTATTTT. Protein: CASSPGRGSTDTQYF.

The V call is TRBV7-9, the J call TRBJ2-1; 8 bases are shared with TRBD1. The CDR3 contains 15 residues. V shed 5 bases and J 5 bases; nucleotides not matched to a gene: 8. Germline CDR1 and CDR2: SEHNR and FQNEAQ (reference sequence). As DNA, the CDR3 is TGTGCCAGCAGCCCACAGGGGGGAGTCGACAATGAGCAGTTCTTC. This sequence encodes CASSPQGGVDNEQFF. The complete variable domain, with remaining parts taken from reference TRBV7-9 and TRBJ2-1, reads DTGVSQNPRHKITKRGQNVTFRCDPISEHNRLYWYRQTLGQGPEFLTYFQNEAQLEKSRLLSDRFSAERPKGSFSTLEIQRTEQGDSAMYLCASSPQGGVDNEQFFGPGTRLTVL.

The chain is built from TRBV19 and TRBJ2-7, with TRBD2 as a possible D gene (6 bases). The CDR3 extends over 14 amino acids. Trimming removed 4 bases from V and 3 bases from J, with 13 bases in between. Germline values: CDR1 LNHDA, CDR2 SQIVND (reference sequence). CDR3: CASSKGRQFYEQYF. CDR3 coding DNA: TGTGCCAGTAGTAAGGGGAGGCAGTTCTACGAGCAGTACTTC.

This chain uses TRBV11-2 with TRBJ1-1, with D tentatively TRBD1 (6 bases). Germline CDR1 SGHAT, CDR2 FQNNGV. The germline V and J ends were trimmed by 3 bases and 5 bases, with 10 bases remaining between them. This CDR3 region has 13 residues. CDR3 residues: CASSFGRGTEAFF. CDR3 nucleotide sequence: TGTGCCAGCAGCTTCGGCAGGGGTACTGAAGCTTTCTTT.

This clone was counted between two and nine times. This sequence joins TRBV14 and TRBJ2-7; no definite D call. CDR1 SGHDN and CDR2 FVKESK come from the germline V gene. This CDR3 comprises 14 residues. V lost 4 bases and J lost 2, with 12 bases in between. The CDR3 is CASSLRRETYEQYF. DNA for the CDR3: TGTGCCAGCAGCCTACGGAGAGAAACCTACGAGCAGTACTTC.

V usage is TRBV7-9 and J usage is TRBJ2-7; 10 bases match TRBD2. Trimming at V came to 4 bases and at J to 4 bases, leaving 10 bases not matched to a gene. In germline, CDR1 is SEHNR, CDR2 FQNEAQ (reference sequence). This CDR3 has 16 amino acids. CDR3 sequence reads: CASSSIPGLAYYEQYF. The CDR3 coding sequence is TGTGCCAGCAGCTCGATTCCGGGACTAGCGTATTACGAGCAGTACTTC.

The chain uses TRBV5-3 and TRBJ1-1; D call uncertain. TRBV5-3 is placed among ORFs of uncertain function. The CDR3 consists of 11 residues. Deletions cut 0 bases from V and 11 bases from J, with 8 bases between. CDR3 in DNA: TGTGCCAGAAGCTTGGAAATTAGGGCTTTCTTT. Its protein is CARSLEIRAFF.

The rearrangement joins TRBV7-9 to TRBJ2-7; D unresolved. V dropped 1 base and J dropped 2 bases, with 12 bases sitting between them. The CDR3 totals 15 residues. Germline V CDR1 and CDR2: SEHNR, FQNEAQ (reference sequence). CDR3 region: CASSLEFSGAYEQYF. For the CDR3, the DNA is TGTGCCAGCAGCTTAGAGTTCTCTGGGGCCTACGAGCAGTACTTC. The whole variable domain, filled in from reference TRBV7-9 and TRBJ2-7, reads DTGVSQNPRHKITKRGQNVTFRCDPISEHNRLYWYRQTLGQGPEFLTYFQNEAQLEKSRLLSDRFSAERPKGSFSTLEIQRTEQGDSAMYLCASSLEFSGAYEQYFGPGTRLTVT.

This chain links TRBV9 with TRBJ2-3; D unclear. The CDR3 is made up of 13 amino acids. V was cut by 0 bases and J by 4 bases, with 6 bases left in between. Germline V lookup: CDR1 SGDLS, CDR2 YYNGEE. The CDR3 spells CASSVGSPDTQYF. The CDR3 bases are TGTGCCAGCAGCGTAGGTAGCCCAGATACGCAGTATTTT.

The CDR3 bases are TGTGCCATCAGCTGGACTAGCGGGGCAGATACGCAGTATTTT. It specifies CAISWTSGADTQYF. The rearrangement links TRBV10-3 to TRBJ2-3, with TRBD2 matching 12 bases. CDR1 and CDR2 (germline): ENHRY, SYGVKD. After removal of 6 bases from V and 4 bases from J, the junction contained 2 bases not matched to a gene. CDR3 length equals 14 residues.

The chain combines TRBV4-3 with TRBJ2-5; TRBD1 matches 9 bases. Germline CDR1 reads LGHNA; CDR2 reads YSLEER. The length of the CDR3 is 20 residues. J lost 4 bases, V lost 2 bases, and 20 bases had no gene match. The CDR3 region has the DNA TGCGCCAGCAGCCAATTCATCCTTAGAGCCTCGGGACAGGGTCGAGAGACCCAGTACTTC. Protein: CASSQFILRASGQGRETQYF.

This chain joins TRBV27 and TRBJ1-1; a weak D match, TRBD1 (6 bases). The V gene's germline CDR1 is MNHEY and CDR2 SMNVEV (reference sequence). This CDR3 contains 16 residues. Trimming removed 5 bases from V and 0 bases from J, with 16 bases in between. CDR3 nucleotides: TGTGCCAGCAGTGAGTGGGGGAGGGGGATGAACACTGAAGCTTTCTTT. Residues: CASSEWGRGMNTEAFF.

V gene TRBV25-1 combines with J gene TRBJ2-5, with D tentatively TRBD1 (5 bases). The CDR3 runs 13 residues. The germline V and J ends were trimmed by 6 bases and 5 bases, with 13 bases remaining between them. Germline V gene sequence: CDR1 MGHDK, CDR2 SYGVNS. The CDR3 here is CASRPDILETQYF. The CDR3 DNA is TGTGCCAGCAGGCCGGACATTCTCGAGACCCAGTACTTC.